This is a list of T cell receptor beta chains from one sample in a study of OX40 agonist ivuxolimab in advanced cancers. The method was immunoSEQ multiplex PCR; TCRdb's version includes in-frame clones alone and lacks a portion of them. The sample lists approximately 90,000 clones; roughly 90% were seen once. Material: CD4+ or CD8+ T cells sorted from blood, obtained in a trial of the OX40 agonist ivuxolimab. The source is an adult with an advanced solid tumor such as melanoma, head and neck, liver or kidney cancer. Both conserved end residues are part of each CDR3. D genes are given only for firm matches. The size of a clone is reported for some rows only, either as once, few or many, or as a class for expanded clones.

V gene,clone size,D gene,J gene,CDR3 DNA,CDR3 protein
TRBV5-6,.,.,TRBJ2-1,TGTGCCAGCAGCCCGACTAGTGGAGCCTACAATGAGCAGTTCTTC,CASSPTSGAYNEQFF
TRBV19,.,TRBD2,TRBJ2-3,TGTGCCAGTGGCAGGACTAGCGGGGACACAGATACGCAGTATTTT,CASGRTSGDTDTQYF
TRBV19,.,TRBD1,TRBJ2-7,TGTGCCAGTAGTATAGCGACAGGGCAAGGACACGAGCAGTACTTC,CASSIATGQGHEQYF
TRBV9,few,TRBD1,TRBJ2-5,TGTGCCAGCAGCGTAACCCCAGGGGGCAGGGAGACCCAGTACTTC,CASSVTPGGRETQYF
TRBV7-8,.,TRBD2,TRBJ2-1,TGTGCCAGCCGGGGACTAGCGGGAAGGTACAATGAGCAGTTCTTC,CASRGLAGRYNEQFF
TRBV29-1,few,.,TRBJ1-1,TGCAGCGTTGGGTCCGCAATCATGAACACTGAAGCTTTCTTT,CSVGSAIMNTEAFF
TRBV25-1,once,.,TRBJ1-1,TGTGCCAGCAGTGAATCCATCATAAACACTGAAGCTTTCTTT,CASSESIINTEAFF
TRBV9,.,TRBD2,TRBJ2-1,TGTGCCAGCAGCCCCTTAGCGGGAGTCAACAATGAGCAGTTCTTC,CASSPLAGVNNEQFF
TRBV6-5,.,.,TRBJ1-2,TGTGCCAGCAGTAGACTACAGGGTGGAGATGGCTACACCTTC,CASSRLQGGDGYTF
TRBV27,.,.,TRBJ2-1,TGTGCCAGCAGTTTAGCTCATCTCTCCTACAATGAGCAGTTCTTC,CASSLAHLSYNEQFF
TRBV28,.,.,TRBJ2-1,TGTGCCAGCAGTTACTGGTCGCGGGCCTACAATGAGCAGTTCTTC,CASSYWSRAYNEQFF
TRBV2,.,.,TRBJ2-5,TGTGCCAGCCATTTACAAGAGACCCAGTACTTC,CASHLQETQYF
TRBV10-3,.,.,TRBJ1-5,TGTGCCATCAGTGAGTCGAGGGCGCGTCAGCCCCAGCATTTT,CAISESRARQPQHF
TRBV28,.,TRBD2,TRBJ2-3,TGTGCCAGCAGTTTCCAGTCGGGAGGGACACGAACGCAGTATTTT,CASSFQSGGTRTQYF
TRBV6-6,.,.,TRBJ1-5,TGTGCCAGCACCGGTGGACATTCCCCCAATCAGCCCCAGCATTTT,CASTGGHSPNQPQHF
TRBV5-1,.,TRBD1,TRBJ1-2,TGCGCCAGCAGCTCGACAGGGAACTATGGCTACACCTTC,CASSSTGNYGYTF
TRBV19,.,.,TRBJ2-1,TGTGCCTCGAAAACCGGGGGACACAATGAGCAGTTCTTC,CASKTGGHNEQFF
TRBV2,.,TRBD1,TRBJ2-2,TGTGCCAGCAGTGCAGGGGGAGAAACCGGGGAGCTGTTTTTT,CASSAGGETGELFF
TRBV10-3,.,TRBD2,TRBJ2-3,TGTGCCACCTCTAGCGGGAACACAGATACGCAGTATTTT,CATSSGNTDTQYF
TRBV18,.,.,TRBJ2-2,TGTGCCAGCTCACCAAGAAGTATCGATTTCGCCGGGGAGCTGTTTTTT,CASSPRSIDFAGELFF
TRBV5-6,.,.,TRBJ2-2,TGTGCCAGCAGCTTGGCAGGGTTCAACACCGGGGAGCTGTTTTTT,CASSLAGFNTGELFF
TRBV6-1,.,TRBD1,TRBJ1-1,TGTGCCAGCGCCGACAGGGGTCGCACTGAAGCTTTCTTT,CASADRGRTEAFF
TRBV4-1,.,TRBD1,TRBJ1-4,TGCGCCAGCAGCCATTCCGGGACAGGAGGGGGAGGGGAAGGAAATGAAAAACTGTTTTTT,CASSHSGTGGGGEGNEKLFF
TRBV6-5,.,.,TRBJ1-2,TGTGCCAGCAGCCTTAGACAGAACTATGGCTACACCTTC,CASSLRQNYGYTF
TRBV13,.,TRBD2,TRBJ2-1,TGTGCCAGCAGCGTCGGACTAGTGGCCTACAATGAGCAGTTCTTC,CASSVGLVAYNEQFF
TRBV4-1,few,.,TRBJ1-1,TGCGCCAGCAGCCGTTGGTCAGGACGTTTTGGAACTGAAGCTTTCTTT,CASSRWSGRFGTEAFF
TRBV19,.,.,TRBJ1-5,TGTGCCAGTAGTATATCCCCAGTCGGTTCGTCGCCCCAGCATTTT,CASSISPVGSSPQHF
TRBV30,.,TRBD2,TRBJ2-4,TGTGCCTGGCGGACTAGCGGGATGAACATTCAGTACTTC,CAWRTSGMNIQYF
TRBV6-5,.,TRBD1,TRBJ2-5,TGTGCCAGCAGTTACGGACAGGGGGAGGGGACCCAGTACTTC,CASSYGQGEGTQYF
TRBV5-5,.,.,TRBJ1-5,TGTGCCAGCAGCGCCGACAGTTCTCGGCAGCCCCAGCATTTT,CASSADSSRQPQHF
TRBV28,.,.,TRBJ2-7,TGTGCCAGCAGTTCCCCCTCCTACGAGCAGTACTTC,CASSSPSYEQYF
TRBV29-1,.,TRBD1,TRBJ2-7,TGCAGCGTTGGACAGGGGGCGAACTACGAGCAGTACTTC,CSVGQGANYEQYF
TRBV28,.,TRBD1,TRBJ1-1,TGTGCCAGCAGTAGATACCGGGACAGGGGCACTGAAGCTTTCTTT,CASSRYRDRGTEAFF
TRBV10-2,few,TRBD1,TRBJ1-5,TGCGCCAGCAGTGCACAGGGGCGTCAGCCCCAGCATTTT,CASSAQGRQPQHF
TRBV10-2,.,.,TRBJ1-1,TGCGCCAGCAGCAAACTTGACATGAACACTGAAGCTTTCTTT,CASSKLDMNTEAFF
TRBV28,.,.,TRBJ2-7,TGTGCCAGCAGTAGGATCCGACTGAGCGGCGAGCAGTACTTC,CASSRIRLSGEQYF
TRBV5-6,.,.,TRBJ1-4,TGTGCCAGCAGCTTGGCCCCGGCAGTAAATGAAAAACTGTTTTTT,CASSLAPAVNEKLFF
TRBV6-5,.,TRBD1,TRBJ1-2,TGTGCCAGCATTGGGACAGGGGGACCCTATGGCTACACCTTC,CASIGTGGPYGYTF
TRBV6-6,.,TRBD1,TRBJ1-1,TGTGCCAGCAGTTACGGGACAGGGAACACTGAAGCTTTCTTT,CASSYGTGNTEAFF
TRBV16,.,TRBD1,TRBJ1-5,TGTGCCAGCAGCCCGACAGGGGGAAGGGGCAATCAGCCCCAGCATTTT,CASSPTGGRGNQPQHF
TRBV30,.,.,TRBJ1-1,TGTGCCTGGAGTCTTTCGACAGCGCGGGGGACTGAAGCTTTCTTT,CAWSLSTARGTEAFF
TRBV19,.,TRBD1,TRBJ2-2,TGTGCCAGTAGTATCCAGGGGGCAAGCGGGGAGCTGTTTTTT,CASSIQGASGELFF
TRBV19,.,TRBD1,TRBJ2-1,TGTGCCAGTACTATACAGGGGGCCTACAATGAGCAGTTCTTC,CASTIQGAYNEQFF
TRBV28,.,TRBD1,TRBJ1-2,TGTGCCAGCACCGAGACAGGGTCTGGCTACACCTTC,CASTETGSGYTF
TRBV29-1,.,TRBD1,TRBJ2-7,TGCAGCGTCGGGCCAGGGGGCAACTACGAGCAGTACTTC,CSVGPGGNYEQYF